This is a list of T cell receptor beta chains from one sample in a study of Graves' ophthalmopathy and Graves' hyperthyroidism. TCRdb re-called the multiplex PCR reads through MiXCR, storing one row per CDR3 protein. The table has more than 300,000 distinct CDR3 sequences, approximately 15% seen once. Material for sequencing was peripheral blood. Receptors originate from a woman younger than 35 with stable Graves' hyperthyroidism. Each CDR3 is given without its conserved first and last residue.

TRBJ2-5	TRBV3-1	ASSRTGPGGWETQY
TRBJ1-2	TRBV24-1	ATSASDRVDYGYT
TRBJ2-5	TRBV14	ASSPHLGETQY
TRBJ1-3	TRBV7-2	ASSLAFSGNTIY
TRBJ2-5	TRBV6-5	ASSYSYSPNPQY
TRBJ2-2	TRBV4-1	ASSQGRMTGELF
TRBJ1-1	TRBV3-1	ASSQDEAVAAF
TRBJ2-7	TRBV6-1	ASTLYPGQGLYEQY
TRBJ1-1	TRBV7-7	ASSPLTGYTEAF
TRBJ2-5	TRBV20-1	SAFSGETQY
TRBJ2-7	TRBV5-6	ASTIGGIFIEQY
TRBJ1-6	TRBV12-3/TRBV12-4	ASRRGQDSPLH
TRBJ2-7	TRBV6-2/TRBV6-3	ASKITSGGVDEQY
TRBJ2-7	TRBV20-1	SARTPLRGSPYEQY
TRBJ1-6	TRBV20-1	SATRGAPNSPLH